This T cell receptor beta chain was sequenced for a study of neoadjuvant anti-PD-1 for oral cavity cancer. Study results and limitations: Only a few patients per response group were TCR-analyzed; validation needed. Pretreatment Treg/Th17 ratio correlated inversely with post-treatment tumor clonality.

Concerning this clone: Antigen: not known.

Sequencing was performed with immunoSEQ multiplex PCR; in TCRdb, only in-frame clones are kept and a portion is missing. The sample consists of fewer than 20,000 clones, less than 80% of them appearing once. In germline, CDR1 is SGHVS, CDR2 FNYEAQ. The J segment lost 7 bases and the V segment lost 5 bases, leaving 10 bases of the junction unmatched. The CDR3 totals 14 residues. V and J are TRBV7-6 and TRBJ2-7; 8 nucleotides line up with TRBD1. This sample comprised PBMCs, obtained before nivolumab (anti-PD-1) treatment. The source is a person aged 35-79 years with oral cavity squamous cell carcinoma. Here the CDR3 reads CASSPRQGAWEQYF. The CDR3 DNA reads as TGTGCCAGCAGCCCAAGGCAGGGGGCATGGGAGCAGTACTTC.